This T cell receptor beta chain was documented in a study of T cell responses to AZD1222 COVID-19 vaccine. Study-level background: Doses given second, at about 4 or about 12 weeks, were pooled. Points from the study as a whole: Mostly white British, mostly female donors; authors suggested clonal diversity may be underestimated.

Of note for this clone: The antigen remains undetermined.

The CDR3 is 15 amino acids. V shed 0 bases, J shed 3 bases, and the junction held 2 bases outside the gene matches. In germline, CDR1 is SGHRS, CDR2 YFSETQ. The repertoire was sequenced with immunoSEQ multiplex PCR; TCRdb's copy has only in-frame clones and lacks some. The table includes 100,000 or so clones, around 94% detected once. This sample comprised peripheral blood, obtained on day 0 of AZD1222 vaccination. The receptor comes from an adult in good health. V usage is TRBV5-1 and J usage is TRBJ2-2; 7 bases are shared with TRBD1. The CDR3 region is CASSLVDRDTGELFF. CDR3 nucleotide sequence: TGCGCCAGCAGCTTGGTCGACAGGGACACCGGGGAGCTGTTTTTT.